This TCR beta chain was retrieved from a study of T cell changes during pregnancy in multiple sclerosis. Assay used: immunoSEQ multiplex PCR; TCRdb lists only in-frame clones, some missing. In the table there are under 80,000 clones, approximately 94% of which are singletons. CDR1 is LNHNV and CDR2 is YYDKDF in the germline V gene (reference sequence). The CDR3 runs to 16 residues. V was trimmed by 0 bases and J by 5 bases, leaving 14 bases between them. The chain is built from TRBV15 and TRBJ1-5; D is uncertain. The specimen comprised peripheral blood, sampled in the third trimester of pregnancy. The sequence came from a female donor with multiple sclerosis, enrolled in a pregnancy study. In DNA, the CDR3 is TGTGCCACCAGCAGAGATAGAGGGTGGGTGGATCAGCCCCAGCATTTT. This translates into CATSRDRGWVDQPQHF.